This TCR beta chain was documented in a study of T cell responses to AZD1222 COVID-19 vaccine. This CDR3 region has 16 residues. Germline V CDR1 and CDR2: MDHEN, SYDVKM. The V and J ends lost 4 bases and 6 bases, in that order; junction bases with no gene match: 6. In the case of this clone: The antigen remains unidentified.

Study findings and constraints: Spike-specific TCR breadth rose after two AZD1222 doses, and depth rose as well. Among the donors, most were white British and more were female, and clonal diversity was possibly underestimated. Reportedly, nearly half the spike-specific TCRs target unmutated variant regions.

The table came from immunoSEQ multiplex PCR; TCRdb's copy has only in-frame clones and leaves some out. The sample has over 200,000 clones; less than 95% are singletons. The sequences come from peripheral blood, collected 28 days after the second dose of the MenACWY control vaccine. The J gene is TRBJ2-2, the V gene TRBV28, with 12 bases lining up with TRBD2. This TCR derives from an adult who received the MenACWY meningococcal vaccine as a control. CDR3 coding DNA: TGTGCCAGCAGTTCCCCGACTAGCGGGAGCGCCGGGGAGCTGTTTTTT. Residues: CASSSPTSGSAGELFF.